A selection of T cell receptor beta chains follows, all from one sample in a study of T cell repertoires in ileal Crohn's disease. Data came from immunoSEQ multiplex PCR; TCRdb stores just in-frame clones and leaves some out. The repertoire holds some 17,000 clones, with around 65% as singletons. The sample was ileal tissue. These TCRs come from an adult with Crohn's disease. The CDR3 runs from the conserved cysteine through the conserved F or W. The D gene is left open where the match is weak. Part of the rows lack a size; the others show once, few, many or a class for expanded clones.

-,TRBJ2-1,TRBV9,-,TGTGCCAGCAGCGTAGTAGCCGGCTACAATGAGCAGTTCTTC,CASSVVAGYNEQFF
TRBD1,TRBJ1-5,TRBV6-5,few,TGTGCCAGCAGTTTTTACAGGGGGGCTCAGCCCCAGCATTTT,CASSFYRGAQPQHF
TRBD2,TRBJ2-1,TRBV11-1,-,TGTGCCAGCAGCTTAGTCGCACTAGCGGGGGCTTCCTACAATGAGCAGTTCTTC,CASSLVALAGASYNEQFF
-,TRBJ1-2,TRBV9,-,TGTGCCAGCAGCGTACATGACGGAGGGATATCGGGCTACACCTTC,CASSVHDGGISGYTF
-,TRBJ1-2,TRBV13,-,TGTGCCAGCAGCCCTAGAGTAGGCTACACCTTC,CASSPRVGYTF
TRBD1,TRBJ2-7,TRBV27,-,TGTGCCAGCAGTCTTCAAGGGGGCAGACGGGAGCAGTACTTC,CASSLQGGRREQYF
-,TRBJ2-3,TRBV2,-,TGTGCCAGCACCCTTACAGATACGCAGTATTTT,CASTLTDTQYF
-,TRBJ2-3,TRBV11-3,-,TGTGCCAGCAGCTTAGATTTGCGACAGTTTTTCGCAGATACGCAGTATTTT,CASSLDLRQFFADTQYF
TRBD1,TRBJ1-4,TRBV7-7,once,TGTGCCAGCTCCCGGGACAGGGGTGAAAAACTGTTTTTT,CASSRDRGEKLFF
-,TRBJ2-4,TRBV12-2,-,TGTGCAAGTCGTTGGCGGGGGGGCGGAGCCAAAAACATTCAGTACTTC,CASRWRGGGAKNIQYF
TRBD2,TRBJ2-1,TRBV7-3,-,TGTGCCAGCAGCCAGGGCCGTCTAGCGGGAGGTGGGGAGCAGTTCTTC,CASSQGRLAGGGEQFF
TRBD2,TRBJ2-7,TRBV9,-,TGTGCCAGCAGCGTAGGTCTAGCGGGAGACTACGAGCAGTACTTC,CASSVGLAGDYEQYF
-,TRBJ2-3,TRBV5-1,-,TGCGCCAGCAGCTTCGGCGGTCGGATCGGCACAGATACGCAGTATTTT,CASSFGGRIGTDTQYF
-,TRBJ1-1,TRBV5-1,once,TGCGCCAGCAGCTTGGGTCGGGGGGGATTTGACACTGAAGCTTTCTTT,CASSLGRGGFDTEAFF
-,TRBJ2-1,TRBV6-5,-,TGTGCCAGCAGTGGATCGGGACACTCCTACAATGAGCAGTTCTTC,CASSGSGHSYNEQFF
-,TRBJ2-7,TRBV19,-,TGTGCCAGTAGTGTGACCGCTAGCGTCGAGCAGTACTTC,CASSVTASVEQYF
-,TRBJ2-3,TRBV6-1,once,TGTGCCAGCAGCCCGGGTTACGGATCAGATACGCAGTATTTT,CASSPGYGSDTQYF
-,TRBJ2-4,TRBV2,-,TGTGCCAGCGGAGGGATGGGGGACATTCAGTACTTC,CASGGMGDIQYF
-,TRBJ1-5,TRBV5-8,-,TGTGCCAGCAGCTTCCGACACCTTAGCAATCAGCCCCAGCATTTT,CASSFRHLSNQPQHF
TRBD2,TRBJ2-7,TRBV29-1,-,TGCAGCGTTGGCGGTAGCGGGGGCATTGACGAGCAGTACTTC,CSVGGSGGIDEQYF
TRBD1,TRBJ2-1,TRBV7-9,-,TGTGCCAGCAGCTTGGGACAGGGTCTTGAGCAGTTCTTC,CASSLGQGLEQFF
TRBD2,TRBJ2-1,TRBV5-1,-,TGCGCCAGCAGCTCAGGACTAGCGGCTTACAATGAGCAGTTCTTC,CASSSGLAAYNEQFF
-,TRBJ2-1,TRBV11-2,-,TGTGCCAGCAGCCCAAGTTTGGGCGGGAACAATGAGCAGTTCTTC,CASSPSLGGNNEQFF
TRBD2,TRBJ2-7,TRBV6-5,-,TGTGCCAGCAGCCAGGGACTAGCGGGAGTGAGGCGGCAGTACTTC,CASSQGLAGVRRQYF
TRBD1,TRBJ1-3,TRBV6-1,-,TGTGCCAGCAGTGATGAAACAGGGGGTGGAAACACCATATATTTT,CASSDETGGGNTIYF
TRBD1,TRBJ1-1,TRBV7-6,-,TGTGCCAGCAGCTTAGCCAGGGGGGATGAAGCTTTCTTT,CASSLARGDEAFF
TRBD1,TRBJ1-2,TRBV5-1,-,TGCGCCAGCAGCCCAGGGGGCGGCTATGGCTACACCTTC,CASSPGGGYGYTF
-,TRBJ2-5,TRBV30,-,TGTGCCTGGGCTGGGGGGGAGACCCAGTACTTC,CAWAGGETQYF
-,TRBJ2-7,TRBV5-8,-,TGTGCCAGCAGCTCCGTCTACGAGCAGTACTTC,CASSSVYEQYF
-,TRBJ2-7,TRBV7-2,-,TGTGCCAGCAGCTCGACTGACTCCTACGAGCAGTACTTC,CASSSTDSYEQYF
TRBD1,TRBJ1-2,TRBV14,-,TGTGCCAGCAGCCAGCAGACAGGGGGTGGCTACACCTTC,CASSQQTGGGYTF
-,TRBJ2-1,TRBV12-5,-,TGTGCTAGTGTTGACCCTGGGGCGGATGAGCAGTTCTTC,CASVDPGADEQFF
TRBD1,TRBJ1-3,TRBV6-1,-,TGTGCCAGCACCGAGGGTACAGGGGGGGGAAACACCATATATTTT,CASTEGTGGGNTIYF
-,TRBJ1-2,TRBV6-1,-,TGTGCCAGCAGTGAAGCGCTTGGAGCTAACTATGGCTACACCTTC,CASSEALGANYGYTF
-,TRBJ2-3,TRBV7-9,-,TGTGCCAGCAGCTTACCGGAGGGCGGAACAGATACGCAGTATTTT,CASSLPEGGTDTQYF
-,TRBJ1-3,TRBV2,medium-sized,TGTGCCAGCGCGACAGCCACCTCTGGAAACACCATATATTTT,CASATATSGNTIYF
TRBD2,TRBJ2-3,TRBV7-6,-,TGTGCCAGCAGCTTAACTAGCGGGAGGGGAGATACGCAGTATTTT,CASSLTSGRGDTQYF
TRBD1,TRBJ2-1,TRBV6-1,-,TGTGCCAGCAGTGAAGGGGCAGGGGGCTACAATGAGCAGTTCTTC,CASSEGAGGYNEQFF
TRBD2,TRBJ2-3,TRBV7-6,-,TGTGCCAGCAGCCCTACCAGTTTAGCGGGGGGGCCTTCAGATACGCAGTATTTT,CASSPTSLAGGPSDTQYF
TRBD2,TRBJ2-1,TRBV19,-,TGTGCCAGTAGTACGACTAGCGGGAGGAATGAGCAGTTCTTC,CASSTTSGRNEQFF
-,TRBJ1-4,TRBV25-1,-,TGTGCCAGCAGTGAACCCCCGGACTGGGGATCAACTAATGAAAAACTGTTTTTT,CASSEPPDWGSTNEKLFF
TRBD1,TRBJ2-3,TRBV9,-,TGTGCCAGCAGCGTAGGGGACAGCGAGACTACAGATACGCAGTATTTT,CASSVGDSETTDTQYF
TRBD1,TRBJ2-5,TRBV2,-,TGTGCCAGCACCTCTGACAGGGGGCGGTTTGAGACCCAGTACTTC,CASTSDRGRFETQYF
-,TRBJ1-3,TRBV27,medium-sized,TGTGCCAGCAGCCGTGGACAGAGGAACTCTGGAAACACCATATATTTT,CASSRGQRNSGNTIYF
TRBD1,TRBJ1-6,TRBV19,-,TGTGCCAGTAGTCCCGGGACAGGGGGCGGTAATTCACCCCTCCACTTT,CASSPGTGGGNSPLHF
-,TRBJ2-1,TRBV7-2,few,TGTGCCAGCAGCTTAGTTAGAGACTTCTACAATGAGCAGTTCTTC,CASSLVRDFYNEQFF
-,TRBJ2-5,TRBV9,-,TGTGCCAGCAGCCCCCGGTTTTACCAAGAGACCCAGTACTTC,CASSPRFYQETQYF
TRBD2,TRBJ2-6,TRBV5-4,-,TGTGCCAGCAGCCAGGGACTAGTGAACTCTGGGGCCAACGTCCTGACTTTC,CASSQGLVNSGANVLTF
TRBD1,TRBJ2-7,TRBV19,-,TGTGCCAGTAAGGTGGGGACAGGGTCCTACGAGCAGTACTTC,CASKVGTGSYEQYF
-,TRBJ2-1,TRBV15,-,TGTGCCACCAGGACTAGGCTCCAACAAGGTCTCTACAATGAGCAGTTCTTC,CATRTRLQQGLYNEQFF
-,TRBJ1-6,TRBV5-4,-,TGTGCCAGCAGCTTGAATCTAGGGGTTGAAAATTCACCCCTCCACTTT,CASSLNLGVENSPLHF
-,TRBJ2-7,TRBV25-1,-,TGTGCCAGCAGTCAGCCACAGGGCTACGAGCAGTACTTC,CASSQPQGYEQYF
-,TRBJ2-7,TRBV30,-,TGTGCCTGGGCCAGGGTTTTCGAGCAGTACTTC,CAWARVFEQYF
-,TRBJ1-1,TRBV2,-,TGTGCCAGCACCACACATATGAACACTGAAGCTTTCTTT,CASTTHMNTEAFF
TRBD1,TRBJ2-7,TRBV5-1,few,TGCGCCAGCAGCTCGCCGGGACAGGGCTACGAGCAGTACTTC,CASSSPGQGYEQYF
-,TRBJ2-5,TRBV19,-,TGTGCCAGCGGACAGCCAAACCAAGAGACCCAGTACTTC,CASGQPNQETQYF
-,TRBJ2-3,TRBV5-1,-,TGCGCCAGCAGCTTGGGTGGGCCGGCAGATACGCAGTATTTT,CASSLGGPADTQYF
-,TRBJ2-5,TRBV7-8,-,TGTGCCAGCAGCTTGGGGACCGGGGGATATCAAGAGACCCAGTACTTC,CASSLGTGGYQETQYF
TRBD1,TRBJ2-7,TRBV9,once,TGTGCCAGCAGCGACCAGACAGGGCTTAGGGAGCAGTACTTC,CASSDQTGLREQYF
-,TRBJ2-3,TRBV29-1,few,TGCAGCGCTCTGACTGGTAGCGGAGCTAGCACAGATACGCAGTATTTT,CSALTGSGASTDTQYF